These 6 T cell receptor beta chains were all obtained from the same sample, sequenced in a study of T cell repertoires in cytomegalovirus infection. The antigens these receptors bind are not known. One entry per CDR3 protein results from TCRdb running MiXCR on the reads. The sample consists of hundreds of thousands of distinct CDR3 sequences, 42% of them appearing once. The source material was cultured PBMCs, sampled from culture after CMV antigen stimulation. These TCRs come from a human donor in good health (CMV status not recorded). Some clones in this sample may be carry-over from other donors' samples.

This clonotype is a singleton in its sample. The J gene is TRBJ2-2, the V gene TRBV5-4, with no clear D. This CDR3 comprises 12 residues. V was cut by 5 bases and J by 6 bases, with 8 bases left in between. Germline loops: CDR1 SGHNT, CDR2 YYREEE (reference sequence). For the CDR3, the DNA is TGTGCCAGCAGGGTAGAGTCCGGGGAGCTGTTTTTT. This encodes CASRVESGELFF.

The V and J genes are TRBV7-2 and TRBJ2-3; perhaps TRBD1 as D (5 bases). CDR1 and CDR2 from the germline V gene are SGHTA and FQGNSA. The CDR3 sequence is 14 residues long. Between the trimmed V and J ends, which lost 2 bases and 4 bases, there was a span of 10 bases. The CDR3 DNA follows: TGTGCCAGCAGCTTACAAGTGGGGCCAGATACGCAGTATTTT. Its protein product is CASSLQVGPDTQYF.

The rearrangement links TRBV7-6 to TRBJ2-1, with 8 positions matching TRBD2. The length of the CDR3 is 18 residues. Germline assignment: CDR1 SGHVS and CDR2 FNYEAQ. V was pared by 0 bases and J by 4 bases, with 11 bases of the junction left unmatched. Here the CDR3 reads CASSLASGAGRGYNEQFF. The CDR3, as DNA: TGTGCCAGCAGCTTAGCGTCGGGGGCCGGGAGGGGTTACAATGAGCAGTTCTTC.

The chain's CDR3 is CASSQATASGNTIYF. CDR3 in DNA: TGTGCCAGCTCACAAGCCACCGCCTCGGGAAACACCATATATTTT. The chain links TRBV18 to TRBJ1-3; no reliable D call. Germline assignment: CDR1 KGHSH and CDR2 LQKENI. The length of the CDR3 is 15 residues. V lost 4 bases, J lost 4 bases, and 14 bases lay in between. Variable domain in full (rest from reference TRBV18 and TRBJ1-3): NAGVMQNPRHLVRRRGQEARLRCSPMKGHSHVYWYRQLPEEGLKFMVYLQKENIIDESGMPKERFSAEFPKEGPSILRIQQVVRGDSAAYFCASSQATASGNTIYFGEGSWLTVV.

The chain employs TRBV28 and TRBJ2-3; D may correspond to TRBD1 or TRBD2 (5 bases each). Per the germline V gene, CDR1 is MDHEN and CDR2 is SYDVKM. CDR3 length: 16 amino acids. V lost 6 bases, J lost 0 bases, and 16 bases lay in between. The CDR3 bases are TGTGCCAGCAGATTGGGACGGACACTGAGCACAGATACGCAGTATTTT. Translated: CASRLGRTLSTDTQYF.

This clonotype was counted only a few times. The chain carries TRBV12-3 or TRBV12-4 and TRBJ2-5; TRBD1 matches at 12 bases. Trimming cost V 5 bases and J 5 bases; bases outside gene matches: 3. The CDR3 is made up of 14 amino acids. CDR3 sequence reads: CASSRDRGPETQYF. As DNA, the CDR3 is TGTGCCAGCAGTCGGGACAGGGGGCCCGAGACCCAGTACTTC.